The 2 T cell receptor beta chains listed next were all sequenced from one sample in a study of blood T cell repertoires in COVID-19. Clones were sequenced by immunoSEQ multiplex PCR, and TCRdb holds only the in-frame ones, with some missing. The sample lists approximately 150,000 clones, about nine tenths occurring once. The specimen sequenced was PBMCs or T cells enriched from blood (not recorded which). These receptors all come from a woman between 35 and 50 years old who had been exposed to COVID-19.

The CDR3 here is CASSKGTAQETQYF. The CDR3 DNA sequence: TGTGCCAGCAGCAAAGGGACAGCACAAGAGACCCAGTACTTC. The chain couples TRBV11-2 to TRBJ2-5; 7 nucleotides agree with TRBD1. This CDR3 region has 14 residues. V lost 5 bases to trimming and J lost 2 bases; unmatched junction nucleotides: 5. Germline V gene data show CDR1 as SGHAT and CDR2 as FQNNGV.

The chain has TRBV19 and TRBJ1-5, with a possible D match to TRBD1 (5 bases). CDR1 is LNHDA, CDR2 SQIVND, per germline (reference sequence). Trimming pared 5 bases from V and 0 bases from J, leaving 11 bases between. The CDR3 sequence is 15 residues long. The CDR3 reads CASSVLRGSNQPQHF. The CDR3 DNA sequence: TGTGCCAGTAGTGTTCTAAGGGGTAGCAATCAGCCCCAGCATTTT.